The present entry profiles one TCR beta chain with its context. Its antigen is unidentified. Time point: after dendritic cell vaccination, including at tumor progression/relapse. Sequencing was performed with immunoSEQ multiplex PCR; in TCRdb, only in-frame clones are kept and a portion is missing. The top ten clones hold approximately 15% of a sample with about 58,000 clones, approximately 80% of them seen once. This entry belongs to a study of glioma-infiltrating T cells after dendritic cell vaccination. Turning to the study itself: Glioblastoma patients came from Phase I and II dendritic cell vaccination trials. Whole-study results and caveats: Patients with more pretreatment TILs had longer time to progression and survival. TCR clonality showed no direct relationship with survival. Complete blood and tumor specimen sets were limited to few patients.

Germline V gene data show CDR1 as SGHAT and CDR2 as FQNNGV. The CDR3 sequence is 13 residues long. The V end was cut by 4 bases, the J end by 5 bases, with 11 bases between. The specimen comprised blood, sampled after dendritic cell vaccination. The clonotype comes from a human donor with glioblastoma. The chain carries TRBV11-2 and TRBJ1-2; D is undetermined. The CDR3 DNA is TGTGCCAGCAGCTCCTCTTTCGGTTATGGCTACACCTTC. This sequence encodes CASSSSFGYGYTF.